This T cell receptor (beta chain) is drawn from a study of blood T cell repertoires in COVID-19. Study information: Samples representing acute and convalescent COVID-19 were sourced from the United States, Italy and Spain.

Participants spanned ages about 18 to 90 years and resided in around 25 US areas. In assigning cohorts, the study relied on participant-reported clinical history. Two negative PCRs, clearance, or symptom resolution had been documented for recovered Cohort 3 donors. Per the germline V gene, CDR1 is LGHDT and CDR2 is YNNKEL (reference sequence). The CDR3 extends over 16 amino acids. V lost 5 bases, J lost 3 bases, and 5 bases stayed unmatched. Sequenced by immunoSEQ multiplex PCR; TCRdb stores in-frame clones only, minus some. The sample lists about 210,000 clones, 90% seen once, with 1.2% in the top ten.

This receptor was taken from a man aged 30 to 39 who had recovered from COVID-19. This sequence joins TRBV3-1 (or the pseudogene TRBV3-2) and TRBJ1-3; 12 bases map to TRBD1. Sample: PBMCs or T cells enriched from blood (not recorded which). In DNA, the CDR3 is TGTGCCAGCAGCTTACGGGACAGGGGGCTTGGAAACACCATATATTTT. Its protein is CASSLRDRGLGNTIYF.